These 9 T cell receptor beta chains share one sample of origin, sequenced in a study of cytomegalovirus exposure and HLA in healthy donors. The PCR ran on 60 Vbeta and 13 Jbeta primers. Sequenced by immunoSEQ multiplex PCR; TCRdb stores in-frame clones only, minus some. The sample carries 90,000 to 120,000 clones, 60% to 75% recorded once. The sample comprised PBMCs. The source is a man younger than 40 in good health and CMV-seronegative.

The rearrangement joins TRBV19 to TRBJ1-4; TRBD1 aligns across 7 bases. Germline trimming cut 7 bases from V and 8 bases from J; bases unmatched to any gene: 10. The CDR3 spans 14 residues. The V gene's germline CDR1 is LNHDA and CDR2 SQIVND (reference sequence). This CDR3 is CASTIQGSREKLFF. In DNA, the CDR3 is TGTGCCAGTACCATACAGGGGAGTCGAGAAAAACTGTTTTTT.

The V call is TRBV11-2, the J call TRBJ2-7, with D possibly TRBD1 on 6 matching bases. The germline V gene encodes CDR1 SGHAT and CDR2 FQNNGV. The CDR3 consists of 14 residues. Trimming pared 5 bases from V and 5 bases from J, leaving 16 bases between. This CDR3 reads CASSSYRDLNEQYF. The DNA of the CDR3 is TGTGCCAGCAGCAGTTACAGGGATCTTAACGAGCAGTACTTC.

The rearrangement links TRBV29-1 to TRBJ2-5; D call uncertain. This CDR3 region has 12 residues. Germline CDR1 is SQVTM and CDR2 is ANQGSEA. V was cut by 5 bases and J by 0 bases, with 7 bases left in between. The CDR3 sequence is CSVQVYQETQYF. CDR3 coding DNA: TGCAGCGTTCAGGTTTACCAAGAGACCCAGTACTTC.

This sequence joins TRBV4-1 and TRBJ2-7; 8 bases map to TRBD1. V dropped 0 bases and J dropped 5; count of bases not matched to a gene: 6. The germline gives CDR1 MGHRA, CDR2 YSYEKL. The CDR3 loop spans 15 amino acids. The CDR3 loop is CASSQDTRGPDEQYF. DNA of the CDR3: TGCGCCAGCAGCCAAGATACCAGGGGGCCGGACGAGCAGTACTTC.

This clone has a handful of counts. This chain links TRBV18 with TRBJ2-1; D might be TRBD2 (6 bases). Germline assignment: CDR1 KGHSH and CDR2 LQKENI. The CDR3 is 15 residues long. The ends were cut back, 5 bases at V and 0 bases at J, with 11 bases in the middle. CDR3 protein: CASSSGGDSYNEQFF. The CDR3 DNA is TGTGCCAGCTCATCCGGGGGAGACTCCTACAATGAGCAGTTCTTC.

The rearrangement uses TRBV7-7 and TRBJ2-5; a possible D gene is TRBD1 (5 bases). The V end lost 5 bases, the J end lost 3 bases, and 10 bases lay between the germline ends. Germline CDR1 SSHAT, CDR2 FNYEAQ (reference sequence). CDR3 size: 13 residues. CDR3 protein: CASSVDREETQYF. DNA for the CDR3: TGTGCCAGCAGCGTAGACAGAGAAGAGACCCAGTACTTC.

The CDR3, as DNA: TGTGCCAGCAGCCGAATTGGGCCGCTGGAGCTGTTTTTT. It encodes CASSRIGPLELFF. This chain joins TRBV2 and TRBJ2-2; no definite D call. The CDR3 is 13 amino acids. CDR1 is SNHLY, CDR2 FYNNEI, per germline. Trimming shortened V by 6 bases and J by 10 bases, and 15 bases separated the two germline ends. Full variable domain (remainder filled in from reference TRBV2 and TRBJ2-2): EPEVTQTPSHQVTQMGQEVILRCVPISNHLYFYWYRQILGQKVEFLVSFYNNEISEKSEIFDDQFSVERPDGSNFTLKIRSTKLEDSAMYFCASSRIGPLELFFGEGSRLTVL.

This chain connects TRBV9 to TRBJ2-1; D might be TRBD1 (5 bases). V gave up 0 bases and J gave up 1 base, with 11 bases separating them. CDR1 SGDLS and CDR2 YYNGEE come from the germline V gene. The CDR3 runs to 16 residues. The CDR3 loop reads CASSVATGRSYNEQFF. The CDR3 DNA follows: TGTGCCAGCAGCGTAGCTACAGGACGTTCCTACAATGAGCAGTTCTTC.

This clone was seen only a few times. The chain uses TRBV28 and TRBJ2-1, with TRBD1 matching over 7 bases. Germline trimming cut 7 bases from V and 7 bases from J; bases unmatched to any gene: 10. Germline values: CDR1 MDHEN, CDR2 SYDVKM. CDR3 length equals 14 residues. The CDR3 is CASTSTGSRNEQFF. CDR3 DNA sequence: TGTGCCAGCACCTCGACAGGGAGTAGAAATGAGCAGTTCTTC.